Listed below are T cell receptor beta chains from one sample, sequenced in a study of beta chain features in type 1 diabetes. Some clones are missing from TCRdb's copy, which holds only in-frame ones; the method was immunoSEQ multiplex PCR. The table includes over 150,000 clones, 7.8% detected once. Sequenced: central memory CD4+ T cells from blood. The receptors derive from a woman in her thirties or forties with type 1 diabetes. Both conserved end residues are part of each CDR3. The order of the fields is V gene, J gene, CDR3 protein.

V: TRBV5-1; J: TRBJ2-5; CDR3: CASSRTGTVETQYF
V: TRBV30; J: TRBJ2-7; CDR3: CAWSTVDEQYF
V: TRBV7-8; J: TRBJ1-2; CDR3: CASSLDRIGYGYTF
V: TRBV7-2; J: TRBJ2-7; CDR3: CASSSGTGLSYEQYF
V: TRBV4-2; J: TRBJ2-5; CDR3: CASSQPKGTGIETQYF
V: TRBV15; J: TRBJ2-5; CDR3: CATSTRGGPETQYF
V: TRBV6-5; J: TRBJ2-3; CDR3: CASSPQTGGTQYF
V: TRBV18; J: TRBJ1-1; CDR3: CASSPPARGFGEAFF
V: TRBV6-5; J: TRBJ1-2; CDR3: CASTDGDGYTF
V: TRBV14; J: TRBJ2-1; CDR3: CASSQDKPSGNNEQFF
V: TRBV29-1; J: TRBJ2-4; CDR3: CSVVAHLGKNIQYF
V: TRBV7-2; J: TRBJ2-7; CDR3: CASSQDASGLIYEQYF
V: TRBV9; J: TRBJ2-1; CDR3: CASSPRTPSSYNEQFF
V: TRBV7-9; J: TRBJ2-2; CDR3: CASSATSAGELFF
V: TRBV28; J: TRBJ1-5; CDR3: CASSSSGTGYNQPQHF
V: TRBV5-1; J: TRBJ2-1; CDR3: CASSSNGGVNEQFF
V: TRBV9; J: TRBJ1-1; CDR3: CASSGGKNTEAFF
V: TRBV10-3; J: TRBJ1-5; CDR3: CAISESRFQPQHF
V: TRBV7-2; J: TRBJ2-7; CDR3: CASSLHRDSYEQYF
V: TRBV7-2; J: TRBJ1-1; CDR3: CASSLTSGVMNTEAFF
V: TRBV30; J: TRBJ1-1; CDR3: CAWSVPGARNTEAFF
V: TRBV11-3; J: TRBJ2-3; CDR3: CASAGTGTDTQYF
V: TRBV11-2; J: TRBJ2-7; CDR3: CASTPPGGWRSDEQYF